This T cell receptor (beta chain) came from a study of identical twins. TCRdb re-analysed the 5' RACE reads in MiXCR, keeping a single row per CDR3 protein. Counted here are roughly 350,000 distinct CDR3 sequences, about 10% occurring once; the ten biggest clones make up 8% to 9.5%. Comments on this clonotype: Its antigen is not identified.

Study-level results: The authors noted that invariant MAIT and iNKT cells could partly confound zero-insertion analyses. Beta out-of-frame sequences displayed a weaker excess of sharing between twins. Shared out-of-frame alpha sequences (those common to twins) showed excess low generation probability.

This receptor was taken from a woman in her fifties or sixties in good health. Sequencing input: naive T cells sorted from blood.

CDR3 protein: CASSLVAGGLVGELFF. The CDR3 DNA sequence: TGTGCCAGCAGCTTAGTGGCGGGAGGGCTAGTCGGGGAGCTGTTTTTT. V gene TRBV7-2 combines with J gene TRBJ2-2; 9 bases agree with TRBD2. Germline V lookup: CDR1 SGHTA, CDR2 FQGNSA. The CDR3 sequence is 16 residues long. The V segment lost 1 base and the J segment 7 bases; nucleotides outside the gene matches: 7.